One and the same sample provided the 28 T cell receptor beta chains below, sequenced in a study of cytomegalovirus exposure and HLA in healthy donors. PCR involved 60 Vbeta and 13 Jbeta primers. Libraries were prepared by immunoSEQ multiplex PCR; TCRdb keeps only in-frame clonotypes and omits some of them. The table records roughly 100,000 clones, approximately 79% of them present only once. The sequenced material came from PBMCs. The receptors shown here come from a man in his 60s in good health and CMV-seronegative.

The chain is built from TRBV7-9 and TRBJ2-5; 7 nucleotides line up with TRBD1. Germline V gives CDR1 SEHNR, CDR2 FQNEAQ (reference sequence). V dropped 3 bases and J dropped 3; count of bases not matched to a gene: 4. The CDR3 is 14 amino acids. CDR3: CASSFGDRKETQYF. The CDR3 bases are TGTGCCAGCAGCTTCGGGGACAGAAAAGAGACCCAGTACTTC.

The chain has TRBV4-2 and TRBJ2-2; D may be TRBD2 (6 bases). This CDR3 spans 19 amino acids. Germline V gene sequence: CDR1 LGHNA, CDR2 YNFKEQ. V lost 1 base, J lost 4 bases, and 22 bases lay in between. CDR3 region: CASSQAGRGPKRGTGELFF. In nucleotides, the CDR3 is TGTGCCAGCAGCCAAGCGGGGCGGGGCCCAAAACGGGGCACCGGGGAGCTGTTTTTT.

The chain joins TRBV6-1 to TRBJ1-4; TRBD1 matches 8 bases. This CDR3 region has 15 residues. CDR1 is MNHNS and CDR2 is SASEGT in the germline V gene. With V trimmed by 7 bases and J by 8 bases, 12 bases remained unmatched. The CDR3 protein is CASTEGAGGLEKLFF. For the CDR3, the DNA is TGTGCCAGCACTGAGGGAGCAGGGGGCTTGGAAAAACTGTTTTTT.

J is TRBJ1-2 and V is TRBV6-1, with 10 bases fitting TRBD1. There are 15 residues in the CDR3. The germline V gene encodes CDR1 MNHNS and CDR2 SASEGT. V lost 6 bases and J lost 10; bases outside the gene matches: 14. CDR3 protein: CASRDRDRGLATYTF. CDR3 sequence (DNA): TGTGCCAGCAGAGACCGGGACAGGGGCTTAGCGACCTACACCTTC.

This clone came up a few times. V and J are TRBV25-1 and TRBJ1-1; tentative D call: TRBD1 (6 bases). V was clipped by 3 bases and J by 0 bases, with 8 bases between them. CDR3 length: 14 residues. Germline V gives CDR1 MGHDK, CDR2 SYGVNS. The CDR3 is CASSETGMNTEAFF. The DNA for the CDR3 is TGTGCCAGCAGTGAGACAGGCATGAACACTGAAGCTTTCTTT.

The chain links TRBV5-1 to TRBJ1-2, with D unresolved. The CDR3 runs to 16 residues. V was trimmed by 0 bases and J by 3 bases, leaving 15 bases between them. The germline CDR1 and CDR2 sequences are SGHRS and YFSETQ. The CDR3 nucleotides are TGCGCCAGCAGCTTGGGCCAAAGCCTCCCGGACTATGGCTACACCTTC. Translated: CASSLGQSLPDYGYTF.

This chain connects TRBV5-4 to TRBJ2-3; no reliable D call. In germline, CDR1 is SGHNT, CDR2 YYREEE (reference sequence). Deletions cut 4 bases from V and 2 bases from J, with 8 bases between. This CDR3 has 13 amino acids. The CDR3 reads CASSPQATDTQYF. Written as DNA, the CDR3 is TGTGCCAGCAGCCCCCAAGCCACAGATACGCAGTATTTT. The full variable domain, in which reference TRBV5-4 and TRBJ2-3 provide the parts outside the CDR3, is ETGVTQSPTHLIKTRGQQVTLRCSSQSGHNTVSWYQQALGQGPQFIFQYYREEENGRGNFPPRFSGLQFPNYSSELNVNALELDDSALYLCASSPQATDTQYFGPGTRLTVL.

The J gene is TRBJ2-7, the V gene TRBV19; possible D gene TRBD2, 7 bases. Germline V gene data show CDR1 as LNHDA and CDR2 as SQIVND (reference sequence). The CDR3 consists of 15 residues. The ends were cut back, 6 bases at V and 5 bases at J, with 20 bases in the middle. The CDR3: CASRPGERGAHEQYF. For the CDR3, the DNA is TGTGCCAGTAGGCCGGGTGAACGGGGGGCCCACGAGCAGTACTTC.

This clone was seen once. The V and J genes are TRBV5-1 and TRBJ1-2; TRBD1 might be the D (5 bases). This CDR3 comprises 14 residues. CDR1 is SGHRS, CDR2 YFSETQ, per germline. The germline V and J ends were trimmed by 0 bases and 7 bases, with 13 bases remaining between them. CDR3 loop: CASSLGRVDPGYTF. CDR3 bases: TGCGCCAGCAGCTTGGGCAGGGTGGACCCTGGCTACACCTTC. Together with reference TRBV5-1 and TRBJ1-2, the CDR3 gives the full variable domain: KAGVTQTPRYLIKTRGQQVTLSCSPISGHRSVSWYQQTPGQGLQFLFEYFSETQRNKGNFPGRFSGRQFSNSRSEMNVSTLELGDSALYLCASSLGRVDPGYTFGSGTRLTVV.

The CDR3 protein is CASSRTSGGRYEQYV. DNA of the CDR3: TGTGCCAGCAGCCGGACTAGCGGGGGACGGTACGAGCAGTACGTC. This chain connects TRBV28 to TRBJ2-7, with 13 bases identical to TRBD2. Germline V gene sequence: CDR1 MDHEN, CDR2 SYDVKM. The CDR3 extends over 15 amino acids. V trimming: 6 bases; J trimming: 4 bases; junction bases outside the gene matches: 6.

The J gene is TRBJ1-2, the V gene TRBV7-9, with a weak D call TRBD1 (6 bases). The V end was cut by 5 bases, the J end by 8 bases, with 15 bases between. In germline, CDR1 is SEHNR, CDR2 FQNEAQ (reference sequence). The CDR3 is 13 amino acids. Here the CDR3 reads CASSQGDMEGYTF. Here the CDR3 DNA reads TGTGCCAGCAGCCAAGGGGACATGGAAGGCTACACCTTC.

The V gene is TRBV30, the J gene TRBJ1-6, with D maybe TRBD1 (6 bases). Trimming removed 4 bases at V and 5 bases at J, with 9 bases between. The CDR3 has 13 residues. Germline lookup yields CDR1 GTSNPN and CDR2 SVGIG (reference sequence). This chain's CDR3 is CAWTGENNSPLHF. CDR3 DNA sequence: TGTGCCTGGACAGGGGAGAATAATTCACCCCTCCACTTT.

CDR3: CASSFGTGNYEQYV. The CDR3 nucleotides are TGTGCCAGCAGCTTCGGGACAGGGAACTACGAGCAGTACGTC. V gene TRBV11-3 combines with J gene TRBJ2-7; 9 bases are shared with TRBD1. Germline trimming cut 3 bases from V and 3 bases from J; bases unmatched to any gene: 3. Germline CDR1 is SGHNT and CDR2 is YENEEA. The CDR3 has 14 amino acids.

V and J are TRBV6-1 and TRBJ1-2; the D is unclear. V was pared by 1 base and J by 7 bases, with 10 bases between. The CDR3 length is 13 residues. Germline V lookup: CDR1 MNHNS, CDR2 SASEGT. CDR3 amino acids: CASSEGRVLGYTF. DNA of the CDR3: TGTGCCAGCAGTGAAGGGCGGGTCCTTGGCTACACCTTC.

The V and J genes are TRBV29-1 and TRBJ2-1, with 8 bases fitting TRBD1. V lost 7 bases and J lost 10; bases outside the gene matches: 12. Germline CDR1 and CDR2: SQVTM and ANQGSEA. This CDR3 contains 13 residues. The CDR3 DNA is TGCAGCGCCCTGGGACAGGTCCCCCAGGAGCAGTTCTTC. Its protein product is CSALGQVPQEQFF.

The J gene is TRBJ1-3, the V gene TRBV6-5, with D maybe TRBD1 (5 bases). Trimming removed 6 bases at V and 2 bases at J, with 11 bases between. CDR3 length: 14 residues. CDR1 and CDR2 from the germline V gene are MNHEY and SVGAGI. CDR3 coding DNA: TGTGCCAGCAGGCCCCGGGGGGCTGGAAACACCATATATTTT. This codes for CASRPRGAGNTIYF.

This CDR3 reads CASTPEGGVTDTQYF. The CDR3, as DNA: TGTGCCAGCACCCCTGAGGGGGGGGTCACAGATACGCAGTATTTT. J is TRBJ2-3 and V is TRBV7-2; TRBD2 is a possible D gene (7 bases). Trimming cost V 7 bases and J 2 bases, with 16 bases left between them. The V gene's germline CDR1 is SGHTA and CDR2 FQGNSA. The CDR3 covers 15 residues.

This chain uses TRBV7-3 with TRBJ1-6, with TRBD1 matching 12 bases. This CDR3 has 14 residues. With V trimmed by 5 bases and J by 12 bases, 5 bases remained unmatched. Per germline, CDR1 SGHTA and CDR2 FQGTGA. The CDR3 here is CASSAGTGGEPLHF. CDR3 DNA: TGTGCCAGCAGCGCAGGGACAGGGGGCGAACCCCTCCACTTT.

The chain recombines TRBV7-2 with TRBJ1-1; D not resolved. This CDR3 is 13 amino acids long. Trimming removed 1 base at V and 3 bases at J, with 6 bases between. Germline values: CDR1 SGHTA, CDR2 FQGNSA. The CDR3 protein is CASSLVQYTEAFF. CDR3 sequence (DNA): TGTGCCAGCAGCTTAGTACAATACACTGAAGCTTTCTTT.

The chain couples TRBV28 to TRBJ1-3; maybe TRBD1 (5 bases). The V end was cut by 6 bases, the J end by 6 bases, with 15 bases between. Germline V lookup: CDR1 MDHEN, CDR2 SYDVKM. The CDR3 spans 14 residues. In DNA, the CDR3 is TGTGCCAGCAGGGAGGGGTACTTAGTAAACACCATATATTTT. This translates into CASREGYLVNTIYF.

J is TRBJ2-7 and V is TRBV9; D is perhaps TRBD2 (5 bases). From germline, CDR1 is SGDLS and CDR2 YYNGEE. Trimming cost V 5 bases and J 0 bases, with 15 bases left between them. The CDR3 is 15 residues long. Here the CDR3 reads CASSVSGMSSYEQYF. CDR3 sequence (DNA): TGTGCCAGCAGTGTTTCCGGGATGAGCTCCTACGAGCAGTACTTC.

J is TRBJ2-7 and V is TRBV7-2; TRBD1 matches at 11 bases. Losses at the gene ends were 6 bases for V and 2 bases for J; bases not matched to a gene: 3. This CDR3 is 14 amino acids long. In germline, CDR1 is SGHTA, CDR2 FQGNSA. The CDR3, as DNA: TGTGCCAGCAGAACGGGACAGGGGGCCTACGAGCAGTACTTC. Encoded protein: CASRTGQGAYEQYF.

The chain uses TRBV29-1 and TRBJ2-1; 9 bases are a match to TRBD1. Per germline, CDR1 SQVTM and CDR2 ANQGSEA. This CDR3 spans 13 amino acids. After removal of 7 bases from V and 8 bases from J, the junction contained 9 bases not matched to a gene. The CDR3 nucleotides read TGCAGCGGGTCAGGACAGGGGTTTTATGAGCAGTTCTTC. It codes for CSGSGQGFYEQFF.

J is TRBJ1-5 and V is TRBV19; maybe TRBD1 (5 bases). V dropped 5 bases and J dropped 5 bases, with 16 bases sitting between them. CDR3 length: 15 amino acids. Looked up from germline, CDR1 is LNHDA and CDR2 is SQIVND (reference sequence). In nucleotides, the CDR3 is TGTGCCAGTAGTTCCCTGGCCTTGGGGCATCAGCCCCAGCATTTT. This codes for CASSSLALGHQPQHF.

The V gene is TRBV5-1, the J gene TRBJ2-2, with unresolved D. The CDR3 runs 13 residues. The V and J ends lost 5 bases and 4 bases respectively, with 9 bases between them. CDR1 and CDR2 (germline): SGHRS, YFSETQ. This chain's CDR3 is CASSSSVTGELFF. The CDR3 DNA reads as TGCGCCAGCAGTTCGTCTGTCACCGGGGAGCTGTTTTTT. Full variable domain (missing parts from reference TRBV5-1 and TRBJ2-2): KAGVTQTPRYLIKTRGQQVTLSCSPISGHRSVSWYQQTPGQGLQFLFEYFSETQRNKGNFPGRFSGRQFSNSRSEMNVSTLELGDSALYLCASSSSVTGELFFGEGSRLTVL.

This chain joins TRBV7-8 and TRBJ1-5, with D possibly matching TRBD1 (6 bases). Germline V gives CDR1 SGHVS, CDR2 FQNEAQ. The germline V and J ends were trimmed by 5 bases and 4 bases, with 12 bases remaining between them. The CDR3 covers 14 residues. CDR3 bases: TGTGCCAGCAGCCTATCGACAGGTAATCAGCCCCAGCATTTT. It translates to CASSLSTGNQPQHF.

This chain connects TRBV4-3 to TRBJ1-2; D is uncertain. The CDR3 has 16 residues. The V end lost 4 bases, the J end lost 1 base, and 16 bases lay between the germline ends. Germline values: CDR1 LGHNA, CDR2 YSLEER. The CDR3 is CASSPPWSGFNYGYTF. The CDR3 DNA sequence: TGCGCCAGCAGCCCCCCCTGGTCAGGTTTTAACTATGGCTACACCTTC.

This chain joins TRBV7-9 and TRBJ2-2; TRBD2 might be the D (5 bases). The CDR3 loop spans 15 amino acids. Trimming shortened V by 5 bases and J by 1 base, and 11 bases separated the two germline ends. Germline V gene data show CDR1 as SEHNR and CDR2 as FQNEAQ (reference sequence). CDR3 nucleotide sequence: TGTGCCAGCAGCAGAAAGGGAGAGAACACCGGGGAGCTGTTTTTT. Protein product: CASSRKGENTGELFF.